What follows are 3 T cell receptor beta chains derived from one specimen sequenced in a study of shared clonotypes between healthy human individuals. The repertoire was sequenced with immunoSEQ multiplex PCR; TCRdb's copy has only in-frame clones and lacks some. The table shows about half a million clones, with about 78% occurring only once. What was sequenced was PBMCs. The receptors derive from a woman between 40 and 55 years old in good health. Some clones in this sample may be carry-over from other donors' samples.

V is TRBV4-2 and J is TRBJ2-2, with 10 bases identical to TRBD2. J gave up 7 bases and V 0 bases, and 8 bases lay outside the gene matches. Germline CDR1 and CDR2: LGHNA and YNFKEQ. This CDR3 contains 17 residues. This CDR3 is CASSQDTAGGPIGELFF. In nucleotides, the CDR3 is TGTGCCAGCAGCCAAGATACAGCGGGAGGGCCCATCGGGGAGCTGTTTTTT.

The rearrangement joins TRBV7-8 to TRBJ2-1, with D possibly TRBD1 on 6 matching bases. Trimming took 1 base from V and 9 from J, leaving 10 bases between them. The CDR3 length is 13 residues. Germline V gene lookup returns CDR1 SGHVS and CDR2 FQNEAQ. CDR3 in amino acids: CASSLDRVGEQFF. Here the CDR3 DNA reads TGTGCCAGCAGCTTAGACAGGGTTGGTGAGCAGTTCTTC.

Comment on this clone: Different DNA sequences within this sample yield the same CDR3. The rearrangement uses TRBV5-1 and TRBJ1-4; no firm D call. Germline CDR1 SGHRS, CDR2 YFSETQ. The V gene lost 0 bases and the J gene lost 0 bases, with 3 bases spanning the gap. The CDR3 extends over 14 amino acids. The CDR3 region is CASSLEATNEKLFF. The CDR3 DNA is TGCGCCAGCAGCTTGGAAGCAACTAATGAAAAACTGTTTTTT.